The rows below give T cell receptor beta chains drawn from one sample of a study of draining lymph node invasion in breast cancer. MiXCR, applied by TCRdb to the bulk RNA-seq reads, yields one record per CDR3 protein. The sample carries almost 2,500 distinct CDR3 sequences, roughly 81% recorded once. The sequencing sample was made of sorted memory CD4+ effector T cells from a lymph node. These receptors originate from a female donor with luminal breast cancer. CDR3s include the opening cysteine and the closing phenylalanine or tryptophan. The D gene is left open where the match is weak. For some rows the clone size is stated as once, few or many, or as a class when expanded; others skip it.

size,J,D,V,DNA,CDR3
.,TRBJ2-7,.,TRBV6-1,TGTGCCAGCAGCCCCGCGGGGCAGGGTTTCTCCTACGAGCAGTACTTC,CASSPAGQGFSYEQYF
.,TRBJ1-2,.,TRBV7-9,TGTGCCAGCAGTCAGACCTCGACAGGACTCACACATGGCTACACCTTC,CASSQTSTGLTHGYTF
once,TRBJ1-2,.,TRBV5-1,TGCGCCAGCAGCTTGGAGGGGCGTGGGGGCTACACCTTC,CASSLEGRGGYTF
.,TRBJ2-3,.,TRBV10-1,TGCGCCAGCAGCGTGGGGGGCCGACGGGCAGATACGCAGTATTTT,CASSVGGRRADTQYF
.,TRBJ1-2,.,TRBV12-3/TRBV12-4,TGTGCCAGCAACCAAAGGGGGAACTATGGCTACACCTTC,CASNQRGNYGYTF
.,TRBJ1-2,.,TRBV9,TGTGCCAGCAGCGTAGAGGGGGGGACGGAGAACTATGGCTACACCTTC,CASSVEGGTENYGYTF
.,TRBJ1-5,.,TRBV6-1,TGTGCCAGCAGTGTCGATAGCAATCAGCCCCAGCATTTT,CASSVDSNQPQHF
once,TRBJ2-1,.,TRBV20-1,TGCAGTGCTAGAGAGGTGACGGTGCAGTTCTTC,CSAREVTVQFF
few,TRBJ1-2,.,TRBV2,TGTGCCAGCAGTGAAATAGGAGGCGGGACTGGCTACACCTTC,CASSEIGGGTGYTF
.,TRBJ1-2,TRBD1,TRBV12-3/TRBV12-4,TGTGCCAGCAGCCAACAGGACAGGGCGGTAGGCGGCTACACCTTC,CASSQQDRAVGGYTF
.,TRBJ1-5,.,TRBV28,TGTGCCAGCACAACAGGGAGGAGTCAGCCCCAGCATTTT,CASTTGRSQPQHF
.,TRBJ2-2,.,TRBV7-3,TGTGCCAGCAGTCCTTCTAAAACCGGGGAGCTGTTTTTT,CASSPSKTGELFF
.,TRBJ1-1,.,TRBV5-6,TGTGCCAGCAGCTTGGGCAGGGGAACTGAAGCTTTCTTT,CASSLGRGTEAFF
.,TRBJ2-5,.,TRBV28,TGTGCCAGCAGTTCACAAGAGACCCAGTACTTC,CASSSQETQYF
.,TRBJ2-1,.,TRBV3-1,TGTGCCAGCAGCGACAGGACCCTTGGGCAGTTCTTC,CASSDRTLGQFF
.,TRBJ2-1,.,TRBV11-1,TGTGCCAGCAGTTCCCGGGACGGCTACAATGAGCAGTTCTTC,CASSSRDGYNEQFF